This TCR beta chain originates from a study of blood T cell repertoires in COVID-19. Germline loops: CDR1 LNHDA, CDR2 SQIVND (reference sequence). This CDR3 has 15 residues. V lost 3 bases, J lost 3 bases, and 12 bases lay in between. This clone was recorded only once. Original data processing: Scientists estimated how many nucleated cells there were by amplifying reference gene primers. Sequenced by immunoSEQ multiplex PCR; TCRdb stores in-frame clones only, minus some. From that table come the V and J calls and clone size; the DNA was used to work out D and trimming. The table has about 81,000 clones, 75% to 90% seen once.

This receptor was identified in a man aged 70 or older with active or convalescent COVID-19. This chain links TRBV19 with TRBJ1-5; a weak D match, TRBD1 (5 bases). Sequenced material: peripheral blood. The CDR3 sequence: CASSIRDRYNQPQHF. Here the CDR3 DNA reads TGTGCCAGTAGTATTCGAGACAGATACAATCAGCCCCAGCATTTT. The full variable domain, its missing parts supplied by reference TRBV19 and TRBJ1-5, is DGGITQSPKYLFRKEGQNVTLSCEQNLNHDAMYWYRQDPGQGLRLIYYSQIVNDFQKGDIAEGYSVSREKKESFPLTVTSAQKNPTAFYLCASSIRDRYNQPQHFGDGTRLSIL.